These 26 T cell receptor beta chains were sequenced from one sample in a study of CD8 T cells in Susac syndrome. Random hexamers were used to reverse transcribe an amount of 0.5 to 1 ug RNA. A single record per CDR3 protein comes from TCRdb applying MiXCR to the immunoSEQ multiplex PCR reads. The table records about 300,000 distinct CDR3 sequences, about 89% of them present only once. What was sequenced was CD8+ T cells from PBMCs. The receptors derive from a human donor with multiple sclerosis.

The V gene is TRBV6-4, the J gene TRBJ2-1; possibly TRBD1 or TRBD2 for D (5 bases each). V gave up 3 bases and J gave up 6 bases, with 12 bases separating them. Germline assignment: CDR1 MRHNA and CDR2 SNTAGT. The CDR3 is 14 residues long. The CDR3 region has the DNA TGTGCCAGCAGTGAGGGACCGGAAGTCAATGAGCAGTTCTTC. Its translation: CASSEGPEVNEQFF.

CDR3 coding DNA: TGTGCCAGCAGTTTCGAGGGGTCACACAATGAGCAGTTCTTC. Protein: CASSFEGSHNEQFF. The chain joins TRBV12-3 or TRBV12-4 to TRBJ2-1, with D perhaps given as TRBD1 or TRBD2 (5 bases each). With 3 bases removed from V and 5 bases from J, the gap between germline ends came to 11 bases. This CDR3 region has 14 residues.

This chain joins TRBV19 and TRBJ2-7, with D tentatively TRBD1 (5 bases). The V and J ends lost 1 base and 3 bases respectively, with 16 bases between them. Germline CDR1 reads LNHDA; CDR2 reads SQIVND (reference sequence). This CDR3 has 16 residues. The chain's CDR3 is CASSIAPGHVSYEQYF. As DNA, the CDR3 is TGTGCCAGTAGTATAGCCCCCGGACACGTGAGCTACGAGCAGTACTTC. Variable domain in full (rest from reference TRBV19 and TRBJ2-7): DGGITQSPKYLFRKEGQNVTLSCEQNLNHDAMYWYRQDPGQGLRLIYYSQIVNDFQKGDIAEGYSVSREKKESFPLTVTSAQKNPTAFYLCASSIAPGHVSYEQYFGPGTRLTVT.

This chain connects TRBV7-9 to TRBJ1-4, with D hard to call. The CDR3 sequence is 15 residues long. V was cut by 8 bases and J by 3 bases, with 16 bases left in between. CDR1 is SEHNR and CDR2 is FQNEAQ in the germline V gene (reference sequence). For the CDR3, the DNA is TGTGCCAGCGCGGGATGGGTCGAGGCTAATGAAAAACTGTTTTTT. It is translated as CASAGWVEANEKLFF.

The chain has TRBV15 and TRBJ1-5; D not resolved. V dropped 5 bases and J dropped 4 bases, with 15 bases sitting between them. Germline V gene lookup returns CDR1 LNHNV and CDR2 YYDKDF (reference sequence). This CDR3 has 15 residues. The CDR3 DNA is TGTGCCACCAGCCCCGTTCCCATGGGGAATCAGCCCCAGCATTTT. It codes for CATSPVPMGNQPQHF.

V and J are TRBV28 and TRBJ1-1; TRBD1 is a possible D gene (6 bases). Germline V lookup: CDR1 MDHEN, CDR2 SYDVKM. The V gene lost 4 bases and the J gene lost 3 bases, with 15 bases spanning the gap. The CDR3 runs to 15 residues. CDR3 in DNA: TGTGCCAGCAGTTGGGTTGGGGGCGGTCACACTGAAGCTTTCTTT. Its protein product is CASSWVGGGHTEAFF.

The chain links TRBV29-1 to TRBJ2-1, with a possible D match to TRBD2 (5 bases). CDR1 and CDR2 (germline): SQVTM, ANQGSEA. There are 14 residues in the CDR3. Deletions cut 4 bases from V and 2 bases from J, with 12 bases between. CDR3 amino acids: CSVGQHGAYNEQFF. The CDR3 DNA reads TGCAGCGTTGGGCAGCACGGGGCCTACAATGAGCAGTTCTTC.

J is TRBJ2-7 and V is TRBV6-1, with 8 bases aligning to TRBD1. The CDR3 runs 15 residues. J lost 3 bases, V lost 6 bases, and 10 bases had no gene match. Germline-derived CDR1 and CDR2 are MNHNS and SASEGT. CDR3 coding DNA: TGTGCCAGCAGCCTGCCGACAGGGGTGGGCTACGAGCAGTACTTC. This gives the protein CASSLPTGVGYEQYF.

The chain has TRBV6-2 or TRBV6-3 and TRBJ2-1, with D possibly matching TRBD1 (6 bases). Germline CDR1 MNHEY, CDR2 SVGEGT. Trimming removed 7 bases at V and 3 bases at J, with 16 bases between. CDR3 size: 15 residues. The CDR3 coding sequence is TGTGCCAGCACCGTTGGGGGCGCGGTCTACAATGAGCAGTTCTTC. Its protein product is CASTVGGAVYNEQFF.

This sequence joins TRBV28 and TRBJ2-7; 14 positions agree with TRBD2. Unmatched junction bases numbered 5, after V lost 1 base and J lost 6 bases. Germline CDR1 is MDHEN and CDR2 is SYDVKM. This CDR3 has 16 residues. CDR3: CASSLSTSGRAIEQYF. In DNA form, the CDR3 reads TGTGCCAGCAGTTTATCGACTAGCGGGAGGGCAATCGAGCAGTACTTC.

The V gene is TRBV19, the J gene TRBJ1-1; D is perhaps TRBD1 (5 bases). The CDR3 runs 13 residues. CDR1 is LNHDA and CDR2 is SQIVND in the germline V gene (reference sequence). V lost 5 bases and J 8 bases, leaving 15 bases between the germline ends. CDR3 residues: CASSSFGGEEAFF. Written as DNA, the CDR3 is TGTGCCAGTAGTTCCTTCGGAGGGGAGGAAGCTTTCTTT.

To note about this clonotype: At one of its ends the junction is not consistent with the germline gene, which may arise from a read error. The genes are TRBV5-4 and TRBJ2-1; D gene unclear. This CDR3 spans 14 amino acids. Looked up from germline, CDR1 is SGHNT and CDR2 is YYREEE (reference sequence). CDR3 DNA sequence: TGTGCCAGCAGCACGATAACAGAGTACAGTGAGCAGTTCTTC. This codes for CASSTITEYSEQFF.

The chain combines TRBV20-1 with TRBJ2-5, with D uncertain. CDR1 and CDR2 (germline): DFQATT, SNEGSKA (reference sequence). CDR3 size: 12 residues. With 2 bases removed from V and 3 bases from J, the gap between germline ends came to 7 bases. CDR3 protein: CSARNVEETQYF. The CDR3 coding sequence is TGCAGTGCTAGAAACGTTGAAGAGACCCAGTACTTC.

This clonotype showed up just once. The CDR3 nucleotides read TGCAGTGCCGTATCCGGGGACGCGGGCAATGAGCAGTTCTTC. This encodes CSAVSGDAGNEQFF. V is TRBV20-1 and J is TRBJ2-1; the D gene could be TRBD1 or TRBD2 (5 bases each). Deletions cut 6 bases from V and 6 bases from J, with 18 bases between. This CDR3 comprises 14 residues. CDR1 and CDR2 from the germline V gene are DFQATT and SNEGSKA (reference sequence).

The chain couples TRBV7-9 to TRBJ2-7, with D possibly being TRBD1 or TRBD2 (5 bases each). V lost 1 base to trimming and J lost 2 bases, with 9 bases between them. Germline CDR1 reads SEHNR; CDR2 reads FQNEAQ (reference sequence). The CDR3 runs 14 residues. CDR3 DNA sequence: TGTGCCAGCAGCTTAGGAGGGGTCCCCTACGAGCAGTACTTC. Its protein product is CASSLGGVPYEQYF.

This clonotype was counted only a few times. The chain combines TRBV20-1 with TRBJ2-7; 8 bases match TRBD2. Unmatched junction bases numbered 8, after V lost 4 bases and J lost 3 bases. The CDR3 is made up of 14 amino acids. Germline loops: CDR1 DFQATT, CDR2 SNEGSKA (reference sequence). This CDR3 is CSAIHGLAFYEQYF. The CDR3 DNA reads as TGCAGTGCTATTCACGGACTAGCCTTCTACGAGCAGTACTTC.

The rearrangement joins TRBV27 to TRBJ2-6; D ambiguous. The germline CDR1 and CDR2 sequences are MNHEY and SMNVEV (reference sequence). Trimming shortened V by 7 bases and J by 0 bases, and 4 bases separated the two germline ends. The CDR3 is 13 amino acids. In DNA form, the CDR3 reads TGTGCCAGCAAATACTCTGGGGCCAACGTCCTGACTTTC. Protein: CASKYSGANVLTF.

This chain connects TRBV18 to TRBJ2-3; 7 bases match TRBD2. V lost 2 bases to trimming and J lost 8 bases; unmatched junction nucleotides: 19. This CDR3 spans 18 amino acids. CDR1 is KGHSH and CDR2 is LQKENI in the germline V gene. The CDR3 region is CASSPTIPRLAVHGTQYF. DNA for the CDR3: TGTGCCAGCTCACCAACCATCCCGAGACTAGCAGTTCATGGTACGCAGTATTTT.

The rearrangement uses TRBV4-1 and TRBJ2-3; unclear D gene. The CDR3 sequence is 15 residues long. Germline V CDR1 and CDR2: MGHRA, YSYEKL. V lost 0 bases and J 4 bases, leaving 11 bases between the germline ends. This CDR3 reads CASSQDRASPDTQYF. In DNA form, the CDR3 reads TGCGCCAGCAGCCAAGATCGGGCCAGCCCAGATACGCAGTATTTT.

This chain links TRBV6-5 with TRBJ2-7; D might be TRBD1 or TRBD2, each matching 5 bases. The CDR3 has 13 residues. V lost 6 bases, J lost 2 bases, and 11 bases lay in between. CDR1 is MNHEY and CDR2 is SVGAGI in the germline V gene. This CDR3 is CASSPRDAYEQYF. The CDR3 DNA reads TGTGCCAGCAGCCCTCGGGACGCCTACGAGCAGTACTTC.

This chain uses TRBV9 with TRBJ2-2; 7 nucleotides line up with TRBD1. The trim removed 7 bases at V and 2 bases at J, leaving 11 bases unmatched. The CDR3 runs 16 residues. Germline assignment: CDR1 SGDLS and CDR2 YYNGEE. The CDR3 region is CASASGGRYNTGELFF. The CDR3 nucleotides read TGTGCCAGCGCATCAGGGGGTCGCTATAACACCGGGGAGCTGTTTTTT.

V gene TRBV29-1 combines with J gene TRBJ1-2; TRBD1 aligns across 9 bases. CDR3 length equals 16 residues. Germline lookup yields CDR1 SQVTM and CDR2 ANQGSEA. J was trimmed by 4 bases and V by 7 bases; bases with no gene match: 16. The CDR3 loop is CSAEPRDRASGYGYTF. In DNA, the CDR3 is TGCAGCGCCGAGCCCCGGGACAGGGCTTCGGGCTATGGCTACACCTTC.

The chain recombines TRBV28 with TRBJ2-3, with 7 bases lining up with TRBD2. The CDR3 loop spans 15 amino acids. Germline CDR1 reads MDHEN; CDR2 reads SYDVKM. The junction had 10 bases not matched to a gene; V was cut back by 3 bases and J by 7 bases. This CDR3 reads CASSLLPGAGNTQYF. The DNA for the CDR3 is TGTGCCAGCAGTTTGCTACCGGGAGCGGGGAATACGCAGTATTTT.

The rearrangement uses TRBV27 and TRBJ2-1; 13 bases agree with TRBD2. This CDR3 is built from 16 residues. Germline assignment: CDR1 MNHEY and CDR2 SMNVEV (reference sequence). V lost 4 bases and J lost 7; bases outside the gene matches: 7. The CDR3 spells CASSYTSGGGRNEQFF. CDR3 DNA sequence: TGTGCCAGCAGTTATACTAGCGGGGGGGGTCGAAATGAGCAGTTCTTC.

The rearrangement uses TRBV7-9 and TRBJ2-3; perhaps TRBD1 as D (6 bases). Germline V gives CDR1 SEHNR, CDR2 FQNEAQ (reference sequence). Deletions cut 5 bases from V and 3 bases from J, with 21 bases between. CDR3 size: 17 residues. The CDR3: CASSPQFVGAKTDTQYF. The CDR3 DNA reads TGTGCCAGCAGCCCGCAGTTCGTGGGGGCCAAGACAGATACGCAGTATTTT.

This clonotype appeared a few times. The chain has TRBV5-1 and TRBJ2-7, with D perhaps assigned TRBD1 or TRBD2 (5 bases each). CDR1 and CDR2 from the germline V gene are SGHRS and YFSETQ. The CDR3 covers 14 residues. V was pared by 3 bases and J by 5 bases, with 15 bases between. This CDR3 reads CASSSWDLKHEQYF. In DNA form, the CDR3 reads TGCGCCAGCAGCTCCTGGGACCTCAAGCACGAGCAGTACTTC.